This TCR beta chain was observed in a study of ipilimumab plus nivolumab after autologous stem cell transplantation. Study background: DLBCL patients had primary refractory or relapsed disease. Study-wide results and limits: Authors suggest TCR repertoire, Treg phenotype and gut microbiota support further study.

Patients got ipilimumab 1 mg/kg beginning 14 to 28 days post-transplant. Profiled with immunoSEQ multiplex PCR; TCRdb holds only in-frame clones, not every one. The repertoire consists of 15,000 or so clones, with roughly 71% occurring once and the leading ten covering less than 25%. CDR3 length equals 14 residues. Germline CDR1 reads SGHAT; CDR2 reads FQNNGV. After removal of 5 bases from V and 5 bases from J, the junction contained 8 bases not matched to a gene. This clone was detected only once. Antigen specificity is unknown. The sequenced sample was PBMCs, obtained in a trial of ipilimumab plus nivolumab as post-transplant consolidation. The receptor's source is a male donor with diffuse large B-cell lymphoma. The chain combines TRBV11-2 with TRBJ2-5; 7 bases agree with TRBD2. The CDR3 is CASSGTGRVETQYF. The CDR3 bases are TGTGCCAGCAGCGGAACGGGGAGGGTGGAGACCCAGTACTTC.